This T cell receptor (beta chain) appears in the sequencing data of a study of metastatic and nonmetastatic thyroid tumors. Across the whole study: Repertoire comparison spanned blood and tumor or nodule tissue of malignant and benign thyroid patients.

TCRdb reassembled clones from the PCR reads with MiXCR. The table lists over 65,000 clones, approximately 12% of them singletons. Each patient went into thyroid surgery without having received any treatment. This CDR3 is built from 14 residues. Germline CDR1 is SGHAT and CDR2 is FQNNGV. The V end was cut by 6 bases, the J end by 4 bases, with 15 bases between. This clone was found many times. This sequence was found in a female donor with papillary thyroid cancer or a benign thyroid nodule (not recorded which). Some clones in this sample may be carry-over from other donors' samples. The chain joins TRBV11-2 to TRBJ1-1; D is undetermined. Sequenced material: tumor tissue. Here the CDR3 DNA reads TGTGCCAGCAGGGTCCACGGGGAGGGCACTGAAGCTTTCTTT. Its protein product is CASRVHGEGTEAFF.